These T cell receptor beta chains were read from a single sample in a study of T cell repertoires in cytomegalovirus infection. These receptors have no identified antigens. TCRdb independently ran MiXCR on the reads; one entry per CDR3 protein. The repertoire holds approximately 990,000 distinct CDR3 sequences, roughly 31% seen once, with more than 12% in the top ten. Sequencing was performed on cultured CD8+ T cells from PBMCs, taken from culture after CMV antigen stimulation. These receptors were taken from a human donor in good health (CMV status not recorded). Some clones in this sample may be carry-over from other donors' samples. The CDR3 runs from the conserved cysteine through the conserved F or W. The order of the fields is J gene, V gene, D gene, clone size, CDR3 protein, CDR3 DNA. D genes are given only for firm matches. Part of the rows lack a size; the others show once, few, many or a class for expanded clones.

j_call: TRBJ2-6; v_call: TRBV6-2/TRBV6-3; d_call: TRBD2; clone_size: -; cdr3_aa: CASSALGGVGSGANVLTF; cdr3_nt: TGTGCCAGCAGTGCCCTCGGGGGGGTAGGCTCTGGGGCCAACGTCCTGACTTTC
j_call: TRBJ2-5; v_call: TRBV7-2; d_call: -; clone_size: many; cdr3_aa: CASSLGLRERQETQYF; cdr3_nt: TGTGCCAGCAGCTTAGGGTTAAGGGAGAGGCAAGAGACCCAGTACTTC
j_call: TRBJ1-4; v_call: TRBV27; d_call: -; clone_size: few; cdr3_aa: CASSFSGKTKLFF; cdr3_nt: TGTGCCAGCAGTTTTTCAGGGAAGACAAAACTGTTTTTT
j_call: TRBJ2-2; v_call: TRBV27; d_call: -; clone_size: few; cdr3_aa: CASSLTGDTGELFF; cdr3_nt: TGTGCCAGCAGTTTAACCGGGGACACCGGGGAGCTGTTTTTT
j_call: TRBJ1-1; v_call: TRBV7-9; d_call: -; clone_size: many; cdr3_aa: CASSQKGPKRHGNTEAFF; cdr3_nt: TGTGCCAGCAGCCAAAAGGGCCCTAAACGCCATGGGAACACTGAAGCTTTCTTT
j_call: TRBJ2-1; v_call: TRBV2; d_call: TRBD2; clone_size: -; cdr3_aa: CAGSRGDNEQFF; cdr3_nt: TGTGCCGGATCTCGGGGGGACAATGAGCAGTTCTTC
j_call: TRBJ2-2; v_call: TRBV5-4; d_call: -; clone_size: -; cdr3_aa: CASSFRFANTGELFF; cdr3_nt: TGTGCCAGCAGCTTTCGGTTCGCGAACACCGGGGAGCTGTTTTTT
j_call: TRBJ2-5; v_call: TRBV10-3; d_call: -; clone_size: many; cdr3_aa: CAIRDSQETQYF; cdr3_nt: TGTGCCATCAGGGACAGTCAAGAGACCCAGTACTTC
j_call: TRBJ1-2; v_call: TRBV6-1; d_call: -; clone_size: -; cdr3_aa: CASSEAHIAGLHGYTF; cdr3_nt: TGTGCCAGCAGTGAAGCGCACATTGCCGGGCTCCATGGCTACACCTTC
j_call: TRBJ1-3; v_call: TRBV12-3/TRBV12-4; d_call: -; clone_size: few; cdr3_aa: CALGPRENTIYF; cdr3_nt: TGTGCCCTAGGGCCGAGGGAGAACACCATATATTTT
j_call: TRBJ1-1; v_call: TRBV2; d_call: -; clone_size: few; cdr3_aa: CASRTGHSTTEAFF; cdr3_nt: TGTGCCAGCAGAACGGGACATTCAACCACTGAAGCTTTCTTT
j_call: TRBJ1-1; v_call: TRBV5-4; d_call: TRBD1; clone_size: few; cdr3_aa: CASSGPGQEMNTEAFF; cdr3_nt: TGTGCCAGCAGCGGGCCGGGACAGGAGATGAACACTGAAGCTTTCTTT
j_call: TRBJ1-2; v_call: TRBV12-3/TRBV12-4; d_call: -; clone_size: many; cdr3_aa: CASSRGVQSYGYTF; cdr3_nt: TGTGCCAGCAGCCGCGGGGTGCAATCCTATGGCTACACCTTC
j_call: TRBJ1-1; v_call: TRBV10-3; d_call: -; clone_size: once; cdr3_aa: CAIRTTYGQPESTEAFF; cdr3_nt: TGTGCCATCAGGACCACATACGGACAGCCCGAGAGCACTGAAGCTTTCTTT
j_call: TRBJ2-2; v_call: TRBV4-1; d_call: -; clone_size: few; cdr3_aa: CASSQGPPQVTGELFF; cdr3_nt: TGCGCCAGCAGCCAAGGGCCCCCACAGGTCACCGGGGAGCTGTTTTTT
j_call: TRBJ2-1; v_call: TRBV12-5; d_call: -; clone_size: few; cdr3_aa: CASGFQFF; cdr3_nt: TGTGCTAGTGGTTTTCAGTTCTTC
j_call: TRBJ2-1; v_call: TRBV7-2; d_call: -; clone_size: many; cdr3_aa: CASSLGQFALNNEQFF; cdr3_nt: TGTGCCAGCAGCTTAGGGCAGTTCGCACTGAACAATGAGCAGTTCTTC
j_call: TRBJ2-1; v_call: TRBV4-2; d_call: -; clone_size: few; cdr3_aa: CASSQEEANEQFF; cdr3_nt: TGTGCCAGCAGCCAAGAAGAGGCAAATGAGCAGTTCTTC
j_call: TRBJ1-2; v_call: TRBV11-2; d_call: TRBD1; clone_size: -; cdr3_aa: CASSPWDREFNYGYTF; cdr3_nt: TGTGCCAGCAGCCCCTGGGACAGGGAATTTAACTATGGCTACACCTTC
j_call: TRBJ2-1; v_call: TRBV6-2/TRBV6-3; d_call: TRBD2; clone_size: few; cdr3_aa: CASSARGGRNEQFF; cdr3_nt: TGTGCCAGCAGTGCCCGGGGGGGGAGGAATGAGCAGTTCTTC
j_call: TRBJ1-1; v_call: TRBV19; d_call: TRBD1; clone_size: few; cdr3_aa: CASSPGQGASEAFF; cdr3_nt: TGTGCCAGTAGCCCCGGACAGGGGGCAAGTGAAGCTTTCTTT
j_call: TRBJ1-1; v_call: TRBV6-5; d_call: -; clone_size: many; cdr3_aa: CASSPRENTEAFF; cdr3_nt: TGTGCCAGCAGCCCCCGCGAGAACACTGAAGCTTTCTTT
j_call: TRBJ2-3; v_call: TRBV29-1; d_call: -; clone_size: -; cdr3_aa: CSTSTPVRVADTQYF; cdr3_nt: TGCAGCACTTCCACACCGGTGAGGGTCGCAGATACGCAGTATTTT
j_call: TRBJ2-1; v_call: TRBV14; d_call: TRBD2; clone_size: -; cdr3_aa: CASSLLTSGGHNEQFF; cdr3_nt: TGTGCCAGCAGCCTCCTGACTAGCGGGGGCCACAATGAGCAGTTCTTC
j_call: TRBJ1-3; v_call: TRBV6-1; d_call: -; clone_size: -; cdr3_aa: CASSEVDFSGNTIYF; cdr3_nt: TGTGCCAGCAGTGAAGTGGATTTCTCTGGAAACACCATATATTTT
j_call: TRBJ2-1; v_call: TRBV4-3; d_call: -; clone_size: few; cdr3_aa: CASSQDLPRYNEQFF; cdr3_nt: TGCGCCAGCAGCCAAGATTTGCCCCGATACAATGAGCAGTTCTTC
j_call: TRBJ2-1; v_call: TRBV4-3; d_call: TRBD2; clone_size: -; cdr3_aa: CASSPTPSGGREQFF; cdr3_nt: TGCGCCAGCAGCCCCACCCCTAGCGGGGGAAGGGAGCAGTTCTTC
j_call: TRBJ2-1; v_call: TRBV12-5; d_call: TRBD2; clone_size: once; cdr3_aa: CASGLATGTINNEQFF; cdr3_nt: TGTGCTAGTGGTTTGGCCACCGGGACTATCAACAATGAGCAGTTCTTC
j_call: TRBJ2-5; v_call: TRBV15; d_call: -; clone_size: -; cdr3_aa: CATEDQDPETTQYF; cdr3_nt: TGTGCCACCGAAGACCAGGACCCTGAGACCACCCAGTACTTC
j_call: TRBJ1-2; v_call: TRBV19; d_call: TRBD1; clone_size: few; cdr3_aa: CASSITGTDYGYTF; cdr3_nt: TGTGCCAGTAGTATTACCGGGACAGACTATGGCTACACCTTC
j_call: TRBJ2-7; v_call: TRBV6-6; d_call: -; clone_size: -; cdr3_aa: CASSFSGSPYEQYF; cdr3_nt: TGTGCCAGCAGTTTCTCGGGGAGTCCCTACGAGCAGTACTTC
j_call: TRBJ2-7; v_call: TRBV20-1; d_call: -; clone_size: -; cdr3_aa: CSARDLGGNYEQYF; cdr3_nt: TGCAGTGCTAGAGATCTCGGGGGTAACTACGAGCAGTACTTC
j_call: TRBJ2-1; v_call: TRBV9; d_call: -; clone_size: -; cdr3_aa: CASSAPGAGNEQFF; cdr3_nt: TGTGCCAGCAGCGCCCCCGGGGCAGGGAATGAGCAGTTCTTC
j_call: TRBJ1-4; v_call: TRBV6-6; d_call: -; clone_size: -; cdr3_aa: CASSYRTAEKLFF; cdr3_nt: TGTGCCAGCAGTTACAGGACAGCGGAAAAACTGTTTTTT
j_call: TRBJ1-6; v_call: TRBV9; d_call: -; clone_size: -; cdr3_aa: CASSVDGSSYNSPLHF; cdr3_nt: TGTGCCAGCAGCGTAGACGGGAGCTCCTATAATTCACCCCTCCACTTT
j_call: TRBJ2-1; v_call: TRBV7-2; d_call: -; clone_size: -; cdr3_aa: CASSLFADDEQFF; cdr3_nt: TGTGCCAGCAGCTTATTTGCTGACGATGAGCAGTTCTTC
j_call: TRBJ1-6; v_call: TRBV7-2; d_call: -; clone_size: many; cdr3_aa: CASSFGRVVTYNSPLHF; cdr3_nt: TGTGCCAGCAGCTTCGGCAGGGTTGTCACCTATAATTCACCCCTCCACTTT
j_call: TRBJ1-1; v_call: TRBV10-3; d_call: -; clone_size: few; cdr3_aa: CAISESNEAFF; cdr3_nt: TGTGCCATCAGTGAGTCGAATGAAGCTTTCTTT
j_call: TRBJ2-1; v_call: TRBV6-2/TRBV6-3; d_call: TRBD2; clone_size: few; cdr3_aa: CASSYRTSGEQFF; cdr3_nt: TGTGCCAGCAGTTACCGGACTAGCGGGGAGCAGTTCTTC
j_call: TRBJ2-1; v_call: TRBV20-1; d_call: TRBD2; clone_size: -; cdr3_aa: CSARSGGGEQFF; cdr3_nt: TGCAGTGCTAGAAGCGGGGGAGGTGAGCAGTTCTTC
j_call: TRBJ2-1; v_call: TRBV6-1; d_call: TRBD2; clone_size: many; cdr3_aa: CASSPFWSTSGGPDNEQFF; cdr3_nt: TGTGCCAGCAGCCCCTTTTGGTCGACTAGCGGGGGACCTGATAATGAGCAGTTCTTC
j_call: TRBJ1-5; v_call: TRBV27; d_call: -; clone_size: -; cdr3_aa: CASSVTGWNQTQHF; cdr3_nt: TGTGCCAGCAGTGTAACAGGGTGGAATCAGACCCAGCATTTT
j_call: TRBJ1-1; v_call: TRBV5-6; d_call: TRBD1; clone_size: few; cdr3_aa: CASSLAGQGANTEAFF; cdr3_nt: TGTGCCAGCAGCTTGGCTGGACAGGGGGCGAACACTGAAGCTTTCTTT
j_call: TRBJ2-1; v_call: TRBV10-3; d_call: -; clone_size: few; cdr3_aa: CAISESVYGEQFF; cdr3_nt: TGTGCCATCAGTGAGTCGGTCTACGGTGAGCAGTTCTTC
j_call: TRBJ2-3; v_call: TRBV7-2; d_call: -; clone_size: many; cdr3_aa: CASSLLLPPSTDTQYF; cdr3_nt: TGTGCCAGCAGCTTACTGCTACCGCCAAGCACAGATACGCAGTATTTT
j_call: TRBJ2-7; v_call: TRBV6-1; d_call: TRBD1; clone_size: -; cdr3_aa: CASSEDRGPSYEQYF; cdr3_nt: TGTGCCAGCAGTGAAGACAGGGGGCCGTCCTACGAGCAGTACTTC
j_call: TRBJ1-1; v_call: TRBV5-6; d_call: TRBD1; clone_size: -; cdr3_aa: CASIAGQGFFEAFF; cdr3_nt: TGTGCCAGCATCGCGGGACAGGGCTTTTTTGAAGCTTTCTTT
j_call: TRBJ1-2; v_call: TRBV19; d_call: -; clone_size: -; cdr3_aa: CASSIFGDNYGYTF; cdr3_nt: TGTGCCAGTAGTATCTTCGGGGATAACTATGGCTACACCTTC
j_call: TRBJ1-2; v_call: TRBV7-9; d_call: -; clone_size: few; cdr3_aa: CASSPARGGF; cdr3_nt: TGTGCCAGCAGCCCCGCTCGGGGGGGATTC
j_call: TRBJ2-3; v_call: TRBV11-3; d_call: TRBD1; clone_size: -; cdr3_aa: CASSGRDRSTDTQYF; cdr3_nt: TGTGCCAGCAGCGGCCGGGACAGAAGCACAGATACGCAGTATTTT
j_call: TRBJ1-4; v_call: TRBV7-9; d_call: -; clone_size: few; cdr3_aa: CASSLEGSANEKLFF; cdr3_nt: TGTGCCAGCAGCTTAGAGGGGAGCGCTAATGAAAAACTGTTTTTT
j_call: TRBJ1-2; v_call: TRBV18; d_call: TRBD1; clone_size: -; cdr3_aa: CASSQRSGGRYGYTF; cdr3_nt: TGTGCCAGCTCACAAAGGTCAGGGGGCCGGTATGGCTACACCTTC
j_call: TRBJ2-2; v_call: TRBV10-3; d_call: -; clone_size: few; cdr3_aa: CAIRLTSPGELFF; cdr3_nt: TGTGCCATCAGGCTTACAAGCCCAGGGGAGCTGTTTTTT
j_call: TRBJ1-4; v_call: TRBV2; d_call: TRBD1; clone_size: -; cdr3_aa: CASSEFVRTGFGNEKLFF; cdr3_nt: TGTGCCAGCAGTGAATTTGTCCGGACAGGGTTTGGCAATGAAAAACTGTTTTTT
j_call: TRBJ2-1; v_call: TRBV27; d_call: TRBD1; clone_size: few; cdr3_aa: CASFAGTGYNEQFF; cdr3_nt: TGTGCCAGTTTTGCCGGGACAGGGTACAATGAGCAGTTCTTC